The subject of this entry is one T cell receptor (beta chain). This sample was taken from a study of OX40 agonist ivuxolimab in advanced cancers. In the study overall: Two cutaneous melanoma patients and one hepatocellular carcinoma patient, three in all, had partial responses.

Sampled blood was obtained at baseline, cycle 4 day 1, and cycle 7 day 1. Trimming pared 2 bases from V and 4 bases from J, leaving 8 bases between. Germline values: CDR1 MNHEY, CDR2 SVGAGI. The CDR3 has 13 amino acids. Method: immunoSEQ multiplex PCR; TCRdb's copy keeps in-frame clones and lacks some. The data contain about 62,000 clones, around 74% of them seen just once; the ten biggest clones take up roughly a tenth. The TCR originated in an adult with an advanced solid tumor such as melanoma, head and neck, liver or kidney cancer. The source material was CD4+ or CD8+ T cells sorted from blood, sampled in a trial of the OX40 agonist ivuxolimab. The chain combines TRBV6-5 with TRBJ1-2; D is uncertain. Here the CDR3 DNA reads TGTGCCAGCAGTTACGAACAGCGCTATGGCTACACCTTC. Its translation is CASSYEQRYGYTF.